This TCR beta chain was recorded in a study of PD-1 blockade in classical Hodgkin lymphoma. Study observations and caveats: Complete responders entered with baseline diversity on par with newly diagnosed patients, the results showed.

Trimming took 0 bases from V and 8 from J, leaving 13 bases between them. The CDR3 contains 15 residues. Germline V gives CDR1 MGHRA, CDR2 YSYEKL. In the case of this clone: What it binds is unknown.

Only in-frame clones appear in the TCRdb table, and some are missing; sequencing was by immunoSEQ multiplex PCR. Among 29,000 or so clones listed, approximately 81% were seen once. Time point specified: cycle 4 day 1 (C4D1), after more than 5 weeks of nivolumab. Patients all relapsed after autologous stem cell transplantation, and there was variation in brentuximab vedotin exposure. Researchers report purifying CD4+ T cells from thawed PBMCs by magnetic negative selection. The sequencing here drew on CD4+ T cells from blood, taken before the fourth cycle of nivolumab. The chain uses TRBV4-1 and TRBJ1-4, with D perhaps TRBD1 (5 bases). The TCR originated in a human donor with classical Hodgkin lymphoma. The CDR3 nucleotides are TGCGCCAGCAGCCAAGAGCCAGGGAAGGGGGAAAAACTGTTTTTT. It yields the protein CASSQEPGKGEKLFF.